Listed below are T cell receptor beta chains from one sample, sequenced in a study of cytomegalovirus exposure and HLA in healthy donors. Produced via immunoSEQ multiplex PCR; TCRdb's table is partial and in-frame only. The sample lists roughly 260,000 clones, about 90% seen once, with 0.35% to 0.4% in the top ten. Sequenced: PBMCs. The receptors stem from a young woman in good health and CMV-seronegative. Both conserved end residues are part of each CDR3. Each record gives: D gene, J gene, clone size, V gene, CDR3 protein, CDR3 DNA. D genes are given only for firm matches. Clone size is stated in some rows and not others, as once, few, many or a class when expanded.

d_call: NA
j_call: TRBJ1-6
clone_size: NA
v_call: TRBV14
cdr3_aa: CASSQVPGSPLHF
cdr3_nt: TGTGCCAGCAGCCAAGTACCGGGATCACCCCTCCACTTT

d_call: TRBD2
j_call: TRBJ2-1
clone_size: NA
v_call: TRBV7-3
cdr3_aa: CASSLLTGLVNEQFF
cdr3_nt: TGTGCCAGCAGCTTACTCACGGGACTAGTCAATGAGCAGTTCTTC

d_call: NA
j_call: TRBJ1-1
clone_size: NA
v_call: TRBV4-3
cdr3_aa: CASSQGQKWTNTEAFF
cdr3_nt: TGCGCCAGCAGCCAAGGACAGAAGTGGACGAACACTGAAGCTTTCTTT

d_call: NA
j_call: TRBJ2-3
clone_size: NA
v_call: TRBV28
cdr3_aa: CASTVRSGTDTQYF
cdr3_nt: TGTGCCAGCACCGTAAGGTCGGGGACAGATACGCAGTATTTT

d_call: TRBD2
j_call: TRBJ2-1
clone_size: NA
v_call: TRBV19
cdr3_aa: CASSSTSGGYNEQFF
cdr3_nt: TGTGCCAGTAGTTCCACTAGCGGTGGGTACAATGAGCAGTTCTTC

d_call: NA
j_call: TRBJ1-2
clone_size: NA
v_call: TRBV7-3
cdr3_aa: CASSLLGAGFDGYTF
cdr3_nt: TGTGCCAGCAGCCTGCTTGGGGCCGGTTTTGATGGCTACACCTTC

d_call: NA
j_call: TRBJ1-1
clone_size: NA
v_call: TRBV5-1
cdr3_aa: CASSVQGNTEAFF
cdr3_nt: TGCGCCAGCAGCGTACAGGGGAACACTGAAGCTTTCTTT

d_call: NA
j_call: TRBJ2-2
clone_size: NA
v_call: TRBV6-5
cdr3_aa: CASSSPDWNTGELFF
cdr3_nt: TGTGCCAGCAGCTCTCCCGACTGGAACACCGGGGAGCTGTTTTTT

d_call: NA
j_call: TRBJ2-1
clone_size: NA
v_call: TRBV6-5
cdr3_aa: CASSQRGNEQFF
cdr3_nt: TGTGCCAGCAGTCAGAGAGGAAATGAGCAGTTCTTC

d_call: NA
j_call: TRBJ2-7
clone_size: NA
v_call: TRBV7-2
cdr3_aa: CASSDRRQTYEQYF
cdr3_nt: TGTGCCAGCAGCGACCGGAGACAGACCTACGAGCAGTACTTC

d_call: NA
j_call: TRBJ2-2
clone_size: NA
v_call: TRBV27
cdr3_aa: CASRTLQGSSTGELFF
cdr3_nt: TGTGCCAGCAGGACTCTACAGGGATCGAGCACCGGGGAGCTGTTTTTT

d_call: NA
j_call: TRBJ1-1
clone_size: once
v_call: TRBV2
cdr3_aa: CASSGGRGMNTEAFF
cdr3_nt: TGTGCCAGCAGTGGGGGGAGGGGTATGAACACTGAAGCTTTCTTT

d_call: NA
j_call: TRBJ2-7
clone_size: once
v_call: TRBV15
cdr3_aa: CATSSRDTAVYEQYF
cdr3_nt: TGTGCCACCAGCAGCCGAGACACAGCAGTCTACGAGCAGTACTTC

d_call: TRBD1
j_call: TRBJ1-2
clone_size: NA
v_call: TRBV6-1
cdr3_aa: CASSEALQGISNYGYTF
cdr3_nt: TGTGCCAGCAGTGAAGCTCTACAGGGGATATCCAACTATGGCTACACCTTC

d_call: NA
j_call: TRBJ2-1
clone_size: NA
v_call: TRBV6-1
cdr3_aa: CASNTAAYSYNEQFF
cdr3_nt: TGTGCCAGCAACACAGCGGCGTACTCCTACAATGAGCAGTTCTTC

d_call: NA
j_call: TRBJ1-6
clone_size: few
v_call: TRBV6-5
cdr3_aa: CASSYGRQNSPLHF
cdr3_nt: TGTGCCAGCAGTTATGGGCGTCAGAATTCACCCCTCCACTTT

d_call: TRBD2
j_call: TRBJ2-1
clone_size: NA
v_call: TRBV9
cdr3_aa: CASSVRTGGLNEQFF
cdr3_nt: TGTGCCAGCAGCGTGAGAACGGGGGGTCTAAATGAGCAGTTCTTC

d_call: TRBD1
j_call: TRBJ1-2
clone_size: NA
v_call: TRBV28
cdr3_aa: CASTGQTHYGYTF
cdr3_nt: TGTGCCAGCACGGGACAGACCCACTATGGCTACACCTTC

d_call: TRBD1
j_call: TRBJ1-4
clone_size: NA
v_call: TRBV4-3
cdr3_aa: CASSQDFRDSEKLFF
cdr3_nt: TGCGCCAGCAGCCAAGATTTTCGGGACAGCGAAAAACTGTTTTTT

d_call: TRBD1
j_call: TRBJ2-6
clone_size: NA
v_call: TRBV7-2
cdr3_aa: CASSLLGQGISGANVLTF
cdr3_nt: TGTGCCAGCAGCTTACTCGGACAGGGCATCTCTGGGGCCAACGTCCTGACTTTC

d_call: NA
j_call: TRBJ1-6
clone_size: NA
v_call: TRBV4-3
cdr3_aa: CASSQLVGIPVSPLHF
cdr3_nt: TGCGCCAGCAGCCAATTAGTCGGGATCCCGGTTTCACCCCTCCACTTT

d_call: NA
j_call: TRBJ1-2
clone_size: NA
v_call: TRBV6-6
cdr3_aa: CASIEPGANYGYTF
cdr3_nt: TGTGCCAGCATTGAACCGGGAGCTAACTATGGCTACACCTTC